This T cell receptor beta chain was sequenced during a study of blood T cells in healthy people across ages. Between the trimmed V and J ends, which lost 10 bases and 2 bases, there was a span of 17 bases. Germline V lookup: CDR1 MNHNS, CDR2 SASEGT. This CDR3 comprises 15 residues. This clonotype has only one observation. Its cognate antigen is unknown. Through a sample-barcoded 5' primer and a J-beta primer mix, a second PCR was run for 7 to 11 cycles. TCRdb independently ran MiXCR on the 5' RACE reads; one entry per CDR3 protein. The repertoire holds about 830,000 distinct CDR3 sequences, with 60% to 80% as singletons. Findings of the study overall: TCR beta diversity was tightly associated with the proportion of naive T cells.

PBMCs numbering at least 7 million were isolated per sample. This receptor was taken from a man aged 25 to 45 in good health. The material sequenced was blood. V is TRBV6-1 and J is TRBJ1-4; no firm D call. The DNA for the CDR3 is TGTGCCACCGAGCCCGCCCGGTGGACTAATGAAAAACTGTTTTTT. Its protein is CATEPARWTNEKLFF.